What follows are 27 T cell receptor beta chains derived from one specimen sequenced in a study of blood T cell repertoires in COVID-19. Some clones are missing from TCRdb's copy, which holds only in-frame ones; the method was immunoSEQ multiplex PCR. The table records under 100,000 clones, 85% of them present only once. The sequencing sample was made of peripheral blood. These receptors were taken from an elderly man with active or convalescent COVID-19.

Details on this clone: Different DNA sequences within this sample yield the same CDR3. The rearrangement joins TRBV6-1 to TRBJ2-7; 10 bases match TRBD2. The CDR3 has 15 amino acids. Per germline, CDR1 MNHNS and CDR2 SASEGT. J lost 3 bases, V lost 2 bases, and 4 bases had no gene match. The CDR3 bases are TGTGCCAGCAGTGAAAGGGCTAGCGGGAGCTACGAGCAGTACGTC. Its translation: CASSERASGSYEQYV.

On this clone: This sample also contains other DNA sequences that code for the same CDR3. The CDR3 spells CASSVGPGAGNTIYF. Here the CDR3 DNA reads TGTGCCAGCAGCGTAGGCCCAGGTGCGGGAAACACCATATATTTT. This chain connects TRBV9 to TRBJ1-3; D not certain. This CDR3 has 15 residues. V lost 0 bases and J lost 4, with 11 bases in between. Per the germline V gene, CDR1 is SGDLS and CDR2 is YYNGEE.

J is TRBJ2-4 and V is TRBV6-5; 11 bases agree with TRBD2. Looked up from germline, CDR1 is MNHEY and CDR2 is SVGAGI. Trimming cost V 2 bases and J 7 bases; bases outside gene matches: 7. The CDR3 is made up of 16 amino acids. Here the CDR3 reads CASSYTITSGSNIQYF. The CDR3 bases are TGTGCCAGCAGTTACACCATTACTAGCGGGAGTAACATTCAGTACTTC.

This chain connects TRBV7-8 to TRBJ1-2, with D hard to call. The germline V gene has CDR1 SGHVS and CDR2 FQNEAQ. V was cut by 5 bases and J by 6 bases, with 16 bases left in between. The CDR3 runs 14 residues. CDR3 region: CASSPRWGGDGYTF. The CDR3 DNA reads TGTGCCAGCAGCCCCCGGTGGGGAGGTGATGGCTACACCTTC.

The V and J genes are TRBV10-3 and TRBJ2-5; D is unresolved. V was pared by 4 bases and J by 2 bases, with 8 bases between. The CDR3 is 13 amino acids. Germline assignment: CDR1 ENHRY and CDR2 SYGVKD. The CDR3 region has the DNA TGTGCCATCAGTGTGGTAGCTCAAGAGACCCAGTACTTC. It is translated as CAISVVAQETQYF.

The chain joins TRBV7-2 to TRBJ1-5; unclear D gene. The CDR3 loop spans 12 amino acids. CDR1 and CDR2 from the germline V gene are SGHTA and FQGNSA. The germline V and J ends were trimmed by 6 bases and 0 bases, with 3 bases remaining between them. The CDR3 loop is CASSYSNQPQHF. The CDR3 nucleotides read TGTGCCAGCAGTTATAGCAATCAGCCCCAGCATTTT.

This clone was observed a single time. V and J are TRBV10-3 and TRBJ1-5; no clear D gene. The CDR3 sequence is 15 residues long. Trimming removed 2 bases from V and 0 bases from J, with 8 bases in between. Germline-derived CDR1 and CDR2 are ENHRY and SYGVKD. The CDR3 sequence: CAISESDNSNQPQHF. In DNA, the CDR3 is TGTGCCATCAGTGAGAGTGACAATAGCAATCAGCCCCAGCATTTT.

This chain links TRBV28 with TRBJ1-2; TRBD1 agrees at 7 bases. Looked up from germline, CDR1 is MDHEN and CDR2 is SYDVKM. CDR3 size: 12 residues. The ends lost 6 bases at V and 9 bases at J; junction bases unmatched: 7. The CDR3 sequence is CASSVQGRRYTF. DNA of the CDR3: TGTGCCAGCAGCGTACAGGGGAGGCGCTACACCTTC.

V usage is TRBV20-1 and J usage is TRBJ1-1; D is ambiguous. CDR1 is DFQATT and CDR2 is SNEGSKA in the germline V gene (reference sequence). The CDR3 consists of 13 residues. The germline V and J ends were trimmed by 3 bases and 0 bases, with 8 bases remaining between them. This chain's CDR3 is CSASWSMNTEAFF. DNA for the CDR3: TGCAGTGCTAGTTGGAGTATGAACACTGAAGCTTTCTTT.

The gene calls are TRBV5-4 and TRBJ2-1; TRBD2 matches 8 bases. Germline-derived CDR1 and CDR2 are SGHNT and YYREEE (reference sequence). J gave up 2 bases and V 5 bases, and 9 bases lay outside the gene matches. This CDR3 region has 16 residues. The CDR3 sequence: CASRQNTSGAYNEQFF. The DNA of the CDR3 is TGTGCCAGCAGACAGAACACTAGCGGAGCCTACAATGAGCAGTTCTTC.

This clone occurred many times. The gene calls are TRBV4-1 and TRBJ1-1, with D perhaps matching TRBD1 (5 bases). The CDR3 has 11 amino acids. Germline V gives CDR1 MGHRA, CDR2 YSYEKL. V lost 3 bases to trimming and J lost 7 bases, with 6 bases between them. The CDR3 region is CASSQTDEAFF. CDR3 nucleotide sequence: TGCGCCAGCAGCCAGACAGATGAAGCTTTCTTT.

The chain couples TRBV5-1 to TRBJ2-2; D unresolved. This CDR3 contains 15 residues. Germline-derived CDR1 and CDR2 are SGHRS and YFSETQ. V lost 4 bases and J lost 4, with 14 bases in between. The CDR3: CASSPVGERTGELFF. The CDR3 DNA follows: TGCGCCAGCAGCCCCGTCGGTGAGCGCACCGGGGAGCTGTTTTTT.

The chain combines TRBV10-1 with TRBJ2-2; D not resolved. The CDR3 runs 15 residues. Looked up from germline, CDR1 is WNHNN and CDR2 is SYGVQD (reference sequence). V gave up 3 bases and J gave up 0 bases, with 8 bases separating them. In DNA, the CDR3 is TGCGCCAGCAGTGATCCAACTTCGAACACCGGGGAGCTGTTTTTT. Protein: CASSDPTSNTGELFF.

The genes are TRBV19 and TRBJ1-5; D may be TRBD1 (5 bases). The CDR3 loop spans 16 amino acids. Germline V gives CDR1 LNHDA, CDR2 SQIVND (reference sequence). The V end lost 7 bases, the J end lost 0 bases, and 16 bases lay between the germline ends. DNA for the CDR3: TGTGCCAGTAACCCGACAGCTATTAATAGCAATCAGCCCCAGCATTTT. It is translated as CASNPTAINSNQPQHF. Variable domain in full (rest from reference TRBV19 and TRBJ1-5): DGGITQSPKYLFRKEGQNVTLSCEQNLNHDAMYWYRQDPGQGLRLIYYSQIVNDFQKGDIAEGYSVSREKKESFPLTVTSAQKNPTAFYLCASNPTAINSNQPQHFGDGTRLSIL.

V and J are TRBV19 and TRBJ2-5, with TRBD1 identical over 9 bases. Unmatched junction bases numbered 6, after V lost 1 base and J lost 3 bases. CDR1 is LNHDA, CDR2 SQIVND, per germline (reference sequence). This CDR3 is 16 amino acids long. The CDR3 DNA reads TGTGCCAGTAGTATAGGGGCGGGACAGGGAAAAGAGACCCAGTACTTC. It codes for CASSIGAGQGKETQYF.

The chain joins TRBV5-1 to TRBJ1-4, with 8 positions matching TRBD1. CDR1 and CDR2 (germline): SGHRS, YFSETQ. Trimming removed 2 bases from V and 6 bases from J; junction bases left unmatched: 9. The CDR3 runs to 16 residues. In DNA, the CDR3 is TGCGCCAGCAGCTTTTCCACAGGGGGATCAGATGAAAAACTGTTTTTT. Its protein product is CASSFSTGGSDEKLFF.

V and J are TRBV5-8 and TRBJ1-1; maybe TRBD1 (6 bases). V gave up 1 base and J gave up 1 base, with 11 bases separating them. CDR1 is SGHTS, CDR2 YDEGEE, per germline. The CDR3 contains 15 residues. The chain's CDR3 is CASSLIGGPNTEAFF. Here the CDR3 DNA reads TGTGCCAGCAGCTTGATTGGGGGCCCGAACACTGAAGCTTTCTTT.

The CDR3 DNA sequence: TGTGCCACCAGTGTCGCTAGCGGGGGGGAATACACCGGGGAGCTGTTTTTT. As protein: CATSVASGGEYTGELFF. The chain has TRBV24-1 and TRBJ2-2, with 12 bases identical to TRBD2. Germline lookup yields CDR1 KGHDR and CDR2 SFDVKD. With 5 bases clipped from V and 3 bases from J, the junction kept 6 bases outside the gene matches. The CDR3 contains 17 residues.

CDR3 nucleotides: TGTGCCAGCAGTGGGGGACAGGGGGAGTATTTT. It is translated as CASSGGQGEYF. The chain couples TRBV6-2 or TRBV6-3 to TRBJ2-3; TRBD1 matches at 11 bases. CDR1 is MNHEY, CDR2 SVGEGT, per germline. The J segment lost 13 bases and the V segment lost 5 bases, leaving 2 bases of the junction unmatched. This CDR3 is built from 11 residues.

The chain uses TRBV30 and TRBJ1-2; D gene uncertain. Trimming left V 7 bases short and J 1 base short, with 10 bases between. Germline V gives CDR1 GTSNPN, CDR2 SVGIG (reference sequence). CDR3 length equals 12 residues. CDR3 in DNA: TGTGCCTTTTCGCGGGGTAACTATGGCTACACCTTC. Translation gives CAFSRGNYGYTF.

The chain's CDR3 is CASSLRQGSEKLFF. In nucleotides, the CDR3 is TGTGCCAGCAGCTTGAGGCAGGGCTCGGAAAAACTGTTTTTT. This chain uses TRBV5-5 with TRBJ1-4; weak D call: TRBD1 (5 bases). Germline CDR1 and CDR2: SGHKS and YYEKEE (reference sequence). Trimming removed 1 base from V and 8 bases from J, with 12 bases in between. CDR3 size: 14 residues.

The chain links TRBV28 to TRBJ1-4, with 8 bases matching TRBD1. The trim removed 6 bases at V and 8 bases at J, leaving 11 bases unmatched. CDR3 length: 15 residues. Germline assignment: CDR1 MDHEN and CDR2 SYDVKM. This CDR3 is CASSQIGQGEEKLFF. CDR3 DNA: TGTGCCAGCAGCCAAATTGGACAGGGAGAAGAAAAACTGTTTTTT. Variable domain in full (rest from reference TRBV28 and TRBJ1-4): DVKVTQSSRYLVKRTGEKVFLECVQDMDHENMFWYRQDPGLGLRLIYFSYDVKMKEKGDIPEGYSVSREKKERFSLILESASTNQTSMYLCASSQIGQGEEKLFFGSGTQLSVL.

The chain employs TRBV29-1 and TRBJ1-2; 7 bases are a match to TRBD1. The CDR3 contains 12 residues. Germline V CDR1 and CDR2: SQVTM, ANQGSEA. Trimming at V came to 7 bases and at J to 2 bases, leaving 4 bases not matched to a gene. CDR3 sequence: CSGGTENYGYTF. DNA for the CDR3: TGCAGCGGTGGGACAGAAAACTATGGCTACACCTTC.

The gene calls are TRBV6-4 and TRBJ2-6; 8 nucleotides agree with TRBD1. From germline, CDR1 is MRHNA and CDR2 SNTAGT. This CDR3 has 18 amino acids. V lost 8 bases and J lost 0; bases outside the gene matches: 12. CDR3 sequence: CASAPTGGWLSGANVLTF. The CDR3 DNA sequence: TGTGCCAGCGCACCTACAGGGGGATGGCTCTCTGGGGCCAACGTCCTGACTTTC.

The chain couples TRBV5-4 to TRBJ2-1, with 8 bases matching TRBD1. The CDR3 has 14 amino acids. V shed 5 bases and J 8 bases; nucleotides not matched to a gene: 9. Germline-derived CDR1 and CDR2 are SGHNT and YYREEE (reference sequence). Here the CDR3 reads CASSPGTGMHEQFF. CDR3 nucleotide sequence: TGTGCCAGCAGTCCCGGGACAGGTATGCATGAGCAGTTCTTC.

CDR3 DNA: TGTGCCAGCAGCACTCGACAGCGTACTAATGAAAAACTGTTTTTT. Its translation: CASSTRQRTNEKLFF. The J gene is TRBJ1-4, the V gene TRBV5-6; weak D call: TRBD1 (5 bases). The CDR3 loop spans 15 amino acids. V dropped 4 bases and J dropped 2 bases, with 12 bases sitting between them. Looked up from germline, CDR1 is SGHDT and CDR2 is YYEEEE.

The CDR3 region is CASSQRRDTSPLHF. As DNA, the CDR3 is TGTGCCAGCAGCCAGCGACGGGACACCTCACCCCTCCACTTT. The chain couples TRBV3-1 (or the pseudogene TRBV3-2) to TRBJ1-6, with D perhaps TRBD1 (6 bases). The V gene's germline CDR1 is LGHDT and CDR2 YNNKEL (reference sequence). CDR3 length equals 14 residues. With 3 bases removed from V and 10 bases from J, the gap between germline ends came to 13 bases.